The following is a T cell receptor beta chain sequence with its context. TCRdb reprocessed the 5' RACE reads via MiXCR and lists one record per CDR3 protein. The sample includes approximately 300,000 distinct CDR3 sequences, less than 9.5% seen only once; the top ten take about 20%. V gave up 1 base and J gave up 2 bases, with 11 bases separating them. Germline loops: CDR1 SGHAT, CDR2 FQNNGV. The CDR3 runs to 15 residues. The record originates from a study of T-cell memory formation after mild COVID-19. Overall study: TCR clustering was largely donor specific.

Sequences were obtained from PBMCs or a T cell subset sorted from them (not recorded which). The clonotype originates from a man aged 18-30 years who had mild COVID-19 (a few samples of this study predate the infection). Cell type and time point are not known. The V gene is TRBV11-2, the J gene TRBJ1-1, with a weak D call TRBD1 (5 bases). The DNA for the CDR3 is TGTGCCAGCAGCTTAGTTGAGACAGCCAACACTGAAGCTTTCTTT. This translates into CASSLVETANTEAFF.